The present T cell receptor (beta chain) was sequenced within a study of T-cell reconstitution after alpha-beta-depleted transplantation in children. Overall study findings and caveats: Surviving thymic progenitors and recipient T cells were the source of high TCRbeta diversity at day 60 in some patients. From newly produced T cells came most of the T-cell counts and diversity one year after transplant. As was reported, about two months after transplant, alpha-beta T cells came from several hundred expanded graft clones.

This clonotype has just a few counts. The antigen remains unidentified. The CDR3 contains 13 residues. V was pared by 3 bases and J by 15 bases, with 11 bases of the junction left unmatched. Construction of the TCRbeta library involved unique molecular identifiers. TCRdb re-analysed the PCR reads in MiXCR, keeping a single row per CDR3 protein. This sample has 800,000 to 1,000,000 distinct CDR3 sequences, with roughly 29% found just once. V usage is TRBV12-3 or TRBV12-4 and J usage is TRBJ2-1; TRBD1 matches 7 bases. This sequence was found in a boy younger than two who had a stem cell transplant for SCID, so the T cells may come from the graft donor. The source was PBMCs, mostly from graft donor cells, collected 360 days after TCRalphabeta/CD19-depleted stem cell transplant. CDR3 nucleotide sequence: TGTGCCAGCAGTTTGACAGGGAGAGGACTTGGGTTCTTC. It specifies CASSLTGRGLGFF.